This TCR beta chain emerged from a study of OX40 agonist ivuxolimab in advanced cancers. Study as a whole: Patients received intravenous ivuxolimab every 2 weeks at 0.01 to 10 mg/kg.

Autoimmune disease history or systemic immunosuppression excluded patients. This table comes from immunoSEQ multiplex PCR, and its TCRdb copy is limited to in-frame clones, with some not included. The sample shows some 62,000 clones, roughly 81% of them seen only once. General observations from the study: Low normalized T-cell clonal expansion also characterized some of the nonresponders. Relative to CD4+, CD8+ T cells held more expanded clones on average.

With respect to this clone: The target antigen is unknown.

The sequence derives from an adult with an advanced solid tumor such as melanoma, head and neck, liver or kidney cancer. The sequencing used CD4+ or CD8+ T cells sorted from blood, collected in a trial of the OX40 agonist ivuxolimab.

The DNA of the CDR3 is TGTGCCAGCAGCCCTAGCCCGACAGGGGGCGGCACTGAAGCTTTCTTT. Translating gives CASSPSPTGGGTEAFF. The chain uses TRBV11-3 and TRBJ1-1; 10 nucleotides agree with TRBD1. This CDR3 is built from 16 residues. Germline V gene sequence: CDR1 SGHNT, CDR2 YENEEA. V was pared by 5 bases and J by 4 bases, with 10 bases of the junction left unmatched.